What follows are 30 T cell receptor beta chains derived from one specimen sequenced in a study of metastatic and nonmetastatic thyroid tumors. TCRdb reprocessed the PCR reads using MiXCR. Of tens of thousands of clones in the sample, 15% to 20% are singletons; the top ten hold 3% to 4%. Ahead of thyroid surgery, no patient had received treatment of any kind. What was sequenced was blood. The receptors stem from a female donor with papillary thyroid cancer or a benign thyroid nodule (not recorded which). Some clones in this sample may be carry-over from other donors' samples.

This clone was seen only a few times. A read error may produce the germline difference seen at one junction end. This rearrangement joins TRBV6-1 to TRBJ2-2; possibly TRBD2 for D (6 bases). CDR1 MNHNS and CDR2 SASEGT come from the germline V gene. This CDR3 spans 14 amino acids. The DNA for the CDR3 is TGTGCCAGCAGTGAACTAGCGAACACCGGTGAGCTGTTTTTT. The encoded protein is CASSELANTGELFF.

This rearrangement joins TRBV10-3 to TRBJ1-3; 7 nucleotides match TRBD1. Looked up from germline, CDR1 is ENHRY and CDR2 is SYGVKD. V lost 11 bases and J lost 0; bases outside the gene matches: 10. The CDR3 spans 15 residues. The CDR3 DNA reads as TGTGCCTCCTCGGGACAGTCCAACTCTGGAAACACCATATATTTT. This translates into CASSGQSNSGNTIYF.

The sample holds many counts of this clone. The gene calls are TRBV20-1 and TRBJ1-1; 10 bases agree with TRBD1. The CDR3 runs to 14 residues. V lost 5 bases, J lost 5 bases, and 8 bases stayed unmatched. Germline loops: CDR1 DFQATT, CDR2 SNEGSKA (reference sequence). CDR3 bases: TGCAGTGCTGGCGGGGACAGGGGTGATACTGAAGCTTTCTTT. Its translation is CSAGGDRGDTEAFF.

In this sample, this clone turned up many times. CDR3 DNA sequence: TGTGCCAGCAGTGGAGGGGGGGCGATGGACGAGCAGTACTTC. Amino acids: CASSGGGAMDEQYF. This sequence joins TRBV6-1 and TRBJ2-7; D perhaps matches TRBD2 (7 bases). V was cut by 4 bases and J by 5 bases, with 15 bases left in between. Per germline, CDR1 MNHNS and CDR2 SASEGT. The CDR3 contains 14 residues.

This clone was seen ten or more times. This chain joins TRBV6-6 and TRBJ2-3; no reliable D call. The germline CDR1 and CDR2 sequences are MNHNY and SVGAGI (reference sequence). V lost 2 bases and J lost 5, with 8 bases in between. The CDR3 covers 13 residues. CDR3 nucleotides: TGTGCCAGCAGTTACCCGAGCCGAGATACGCAGTATTTT. This codes for CASSYPSRDTQYF.

This clone was recorded many times. The chain carries TRBV6-2 or TRBV6-3 and TRBJ2-2, with 9 bases that match TRBD1. The CDR3 runs to 14 residues. Germline assignment: CDR1 MNHEY and CDR2 SVGEGT. Trimming cost V 11 bases and J 3 bases; bases outside gene matches: 7. The CDR3 sequence is CAAEQGADTGELFF. In DNA, the CDR3 is TGTGCCGCAGAACAGGGGGCTGACACCGGGGAGCTGTTTTTT.

This clone showed up many times. The germline gene is not matched at one end of the junction; a read error may be the cause. V is TRBV6-4 and J is TRBJ2-7; 14 bases match TRBD2. CDR1 and CDR2 from the germline V gene are MRHNA and SNTAGT. This CDR3 is built from 20 residues. The CDR3 DNA reads TGTGCCAGCAGTGGGAAGCCGGGACTAGCGGGAGTTCGTGGCTCCGACGAGCAGTACTTC. Amino acids: CASSGKPGLAGVRGSDEQYF.

This clone came up many times. In the same sample, other DNA sequences code for this CDR3. The V gene is TRBV19, the J gene TRBJ1-2; no clear D. CDR1 and CDR2 from the germline V gene are LNHDA and SQIVND (reference sequence). This CDR3 is 15 amino acids long. The germline V and J ends were trimmed by 5 bases and 3 bases, with 16 bases remaining between them. In DNA, the CDR3 is TGTGCCAGTAGTGGCCGGGTCCCTCGGGACTATGGCTACACCTTC. It encodes CASSGRVPRDYGYTF.

The genes are TRBV27 and TRBJ2-7; D ambiguous. The germline V gene has CDR1 MNHEY and CDR2 SMNVEV (reference sequence). V gave up 1 base and J gave up 2 bases, with 6 bases separating them. The CDR3 totals 13 residues. In DNA, the CDR3 is TGTGCCAGCAGTTTATATTTCACCTACGAGCAGTACTTC. This encodes CASSLYFTYEQYF.

This clone was counted at least ten times. The rearrangement links TRBV12-3 or TRBV12-4 to TRBJ2-5; 7 bases match TRBD2. This CDR3 region has 14 residues. V was clipped by 5 bases and J by 4 bases; unmatched bases: 7. CDR3 bases: TGTGCCAGCAGTAGAGCGGGAAGCGGAGAGACCCAGTACTTC. Translated: CASSRAGSGETQYF.

This clone was seen at least ten times. This chain joins TRBV28 and TRBJ2-4; D is perhaps TRBD1 (5 bases). Germline values: CDR1 MDHEN, CDR2 SYDVKM. V was trimmed by 1 base and J by 2 bases, leaving 9 bases between them. The CDR3 runs 15 residues. CDR3 protein: CASSLSAGTKNIQYF. The DNA of the CDR3 is TGTGCCAGCAGTTTATCGGCAGGGACCAAAAACATTCAGTACTTC.

This clone occurred many times. The gene calls are TRBV14 and TRBJ1-1, with 7 bases fitting TRBD1. The CDR3 sequence is 15 residues long. J lost 1 base, V lost 3 bases, and 5 bases had no gene match. Germline V gene lookup returns CDR1 SGHDN and CDR2 FVKESK. CDR3 nucleotides: TGTGCCAGCAGCCACCTTACAGGGGCGAACACTGAAGCTTTCTTT. Protein product: CASSHLTGANTEAFF.

Many counts were recorded for this clone. The rearrangement links TRBV11-2 to TRBJ1-4; D remains unclear. Looked up from germline, CDR1 is SGHAT and CDR2 is FQNNGV. The V end lost 0 bases, the J end lost 8 bases, and 4 bases lay between the germline ends. This CDR3 spans 12 amino acids. CDR3: CASSLDGEKLFF. The CDR3 DNA follows: TGTGCCAGCAGCTTAGATGGGGAAAAACTGTTTTTT.

This chain joins TRBV4-2 and TRBJ2-2; TRBD1 matches at 8 bases. This CDR3 region has 17 residues. After removal of 10 bases from V and 7 bases from J, the junction contained 20 bases not matched to a gene. Germline-derived CDR1 and CDR2 are LGHNA and YNFKEQ. The CDR3 spells CAIRPTQLTGAGGELFF. DNA of the CDR3: TGTGCCATCAGACCTACTCAGCTGACAGGGGCTGGCGGGGAGCTGTTTTTT.

This clone occurred many times. The rearrangement links TRBV4-1 to TRBJ1-2; TRBD1 aligns across 8 bases. Germline V lookup: CDR1 MGHRA, CDR2 YSYEKL. Trimming took 1 base from V and 2 from J; bases not matched to a gene: 9. The CDR3 has 17 amino acids. CDR3 sequence reads: CASSQGARGRENYGYTF. The CDR3 nucleotides read TGCGCCAGCAGCCAAGGGGCCAGGGGGCGCGAAAACTATGGCTACACCTTC.

In regard to this clone: An end of the junction does not agree with germline; a read error may underlie this. This chain joins TRBV7-2 and TRBJ2-1, with a possible D match to TRBD1 (5 bases). CDR1 and CDR2 (germline): SGHTA, FQGNSA. The CDR3 has 14 amino acids. CDR3: CASRPSRVVDEQFF. In nucleotides, the CDR3 is TGCGCCAGCAGACCCTCCAGGGTGGTCGATGAGCAGTTCTTC. The complete variable domain, with remaining parts taken from reference TRBV7-2 and TRBJ2-1, reads GAGVSQSPSNKVTEKGKDVELRCDPISGHTALYWYRQSLGQGLEFLIYFQGNSAPDKSGLPSDRFSAERTGGSVSTLTIQRTQQEDSAVYLCASRPSRVVDEQFFGPGTRLTVL.

Remarks on this clone: A junction end diverges from the germline sequence, so it may reflect a read error. The V and J genes are TRBV5-1 and TRBJ1-3; D call uncertain. The germline V gene encodes CDR1 SGHRS and CDR2 YFSETQ. CDR3 length equals 18 residues. The CDR3 DNA sequence: TGCGCCAGCAGCCCCCGGTCCCTCGGAGGTGTCTCTGGAAACGCCATATATTTT. Its protein product is CASSPRSLGGVSGNAIYF.

This clone was detected many times. This sequence joins TRBV19 and TRBJ2-5; TRBD1 matches 8 bases. The V and J ends lost 6 bases and 4 bases, in that order; junction bases with no gene match: 10. Germline V gene data show CDR1 as LNHDA and CDR2 as SQIVND (reference sequence). CDR3 size: 15 residues. CDR3 in amino acids: CASSPDRGVIETQYF. Here the CDR3 DNA reads TGTGCCAGTAGCCCCGACAGGGGAGTAATAGAGACCCAGTACTTC.

This clone is medium-sized (0.01 to 0.1%) within its sample. The chain combines TRBV20-1 with TRBJ2-7; possibly TRBD1 or TRBD2 for D (6 bases each). Looked up from germline, CDR1 is DFQATT and CDR2 is SNEGSKA (reference sequence). Trimming took 3 bases from V and 0 from J, leaving 12 bases between them. The CDR3 runs 14 residues. CDR3 region: CSASRGGLSYEQYF. In DNA form, the CDR3 reads TGCAGTGCTAGCCGAGGGGGACTCTCCTACGAGCAGTACTTC.

This clone occurred many times. A read error may explain this, as a much larger clone is one base away. This chain joins TRBV24-1 and TRBJ2-3; weak D call: TRBD2 (5 bases). Deletions cut 9 bases from V and 0 bases from J, with 12 bases between. The germline V gene has CDR1 KGHDR and CDR2 SFDVKD. The CDR3 runs to 14 residues. Written as DNA, the CDR3 is TGTGCCACCGGGAGCAGAACTAGCACAGATACGCAGTATTTT. Encoded protein: CATGSRTSTDTQYF.

This clone is medium-sized by share. The chain joins TRBV20-1 to TRBJ2-7; 9 bases are shared with TRBD1. The length of the CDR3 is 14 residues. V shed 7 bases, J shed 6 bases, and the junction held 13 bases outside the gene matches. Germline CDR1 DFQATT, CDR2 SNEGSKA (reference sequence). The DNA for the CDR3 is TGCAGTGTTACCCCTGGGACAGGGTTCTCCGAGCAGTACTTC. It codes for CSVTPGTGFSEQYF.

The gene calls are TRBV2 and TRBJ2-7, with D perhaps matching TRBD1 (6 bases). Germline V gives CDR1 SNHLY, CDR2 FYNNEI. Trimming stripped 3 bases from V and 3 bases from J, with 9 bases between. The CDR3 is made up of 13 amino acids. CDR3: CASSDRRGYEQYF. Written as DNA, the CDR3 is TGTGCCAGCAGTGATCGCAGGGGCTACGAGCAGTACTTC.

In this sample, this clone turned up many times. The V call is TRBV2, the J call TRBJ2-2, with TRBD1 as a possible D gene (6 bases). Germline assignment: CDR1 SNHLY and CDR2 FYNNEI. The V gene lost 4 bases and the J gene lost 0 bases, with 9 bases spanning the gap. CDR3 size: 15 residues. CDR3 nucleotide sequence: TGTGCCAGCAGTGTAGGACAGCCGAACACCGGGGAGCTGTTTTTT. Amino acids: CASSVGQPNTGELFF.

This clone was counted at least ten times. This chain uses TRBV12-3 or TRBV12-4 with TRBJ1-5, with D unclear. This CDR3 is 12 amino acids long. Trimming stripped 3 bases from V and 4 bases from J, with 4 bases between. This CDR3 reads CASSFGNQPQHF. The CDR3 DNA reads TGTGCCAGCAGTTTTGGTAATCAGCCCCAGCATTTT.

This clone was observed once. CDR3 sequence: CSSADRVNTEAFF. CDR3 nucleotide sequence: TGCAGTTCTGCCGACAGGGTTAACACTGAAGCTTTCTTT. The V and J genes are TRBV20-1 and TRBJ1-1, with TRBD1 identical over 7 bases. J was trimmed by 2 bases and V by 8 bases; bases with no gene match: 8. CDR1 and CDR2 from the germline V gene are DFQATT and SNEGSKA (reference sequence). The CDR3 has 13 amino acids.

About this clone: Relative to the germline gene, one junction end is altered; a read error may explain this. The CDR3: CASSDTGTVASEPYF. CDR3 coding DNA: TGTGCCAGCAGCGATACCGGGACAGTGGCATCCGAGCCGTACTTC. V and J are TRBV11-2 and TRBJ2-7; the match to TRBD1 covers 7 bases. The V gene's germline CDR1 is SGHAT and CDR2 FQNNGV. CDR3 length: 15 amino acids.

The rearrangement links TRBV20-1 to TRBJ2-1; D is perhaps TRBD2 (5 bases). V was pared by 4 bases and J by 7 bases, with 20 bases between. This CDR3 is built from 15 residues. Germline-derived CDR1 and CDR2 are DFQATT and SNEGSKA (reference sequence). CDR3 in amino acids: CSAMRMERVTNEQFF. The CDR3 region has the DNA TGCAGTGCTATGAGGATGGAGAGGGTTACAAATGAGCAGTTCTTC.

This clone was detected many times. Just one base apart from a much larger clone, this may be a read error. The sample contains more than one DNA sequence encoding this CDR3. The chain couples TRBV27 to TRBJ2-1; a weak D match, TRBD1 (5 bases). V gave up 3 bases and J gave up 1 base, with 7 bases separating them. The CDR3 runs to 14 residues. Germline-derived CDR1 and CDR2 are MNHEY and SMNVEV (reference sequence). CDR3: CASSFTGSYNEQFF. Written as DNA, the CDR3 is TGTGCCAGCAGTTTTACAGGTTCCTACAATGAGCAGTTCTTC.

This clone was found many times. The V gene is TRBV29-1, the J gene TRBJ2-7; 7 nucleotides agree with TRBD1. This CDR3 comprises 10 residues. With 4 bases clipped from V and 11 bases from J, the junction kept 5 bases outside the gene matches. CDR1 is SQVTM, CDR2 ANQGSEA, per germline. The CDR3 here is CSVVDRVEYF. In DNA, the CDR3 is TGCAGCGTTGTTGACAGGGTAGAGTACTTC.

This clone was recorded at least ten times. This sequence joins TRBV5-6 and TRBJ2-7; D remains unclear. The CDR3 spans 12 residues. Germline lookup yields CDR1 SGHDT and CDR2 YYEEEE. Deletions cut 2 bases from V and 2 bases from J, with 5 bases between. The CDR3 loop reads CASSFRAYEQYF. The CDR3 DNA is TGTGCCAGCAGCTTTCGCGCCTACGAGCAGTACTTC. Full variable domain (rest looked up from reference TRBV5-6 and TRBJ2-7): DAGVTQSPTHLIKTRGQQVTLRCSPKSGHDTVSWYQQALGQGPQFIFQYYEEEERQRGNFPDRFSGHQFPNYSSELNVNALLLGDSALYLCASSFRAYEQYFGPGTRLTVT.